One and the same sample provided the 20 T cell receptor beta chains below, sequenced in a study of blood T cell repertoires in COVID-19 (TCRdb year 2020). The receptor library was made with the immunoSEQ multiplex PCR assay. The source is immuneACCESS, and TCRdb retained only in-frame sequences with V and J called. Part of the clones is not carried over; for the studies checked, unresolved V genes explain less than half of this, and the remainder is unexplained. In all, the sample holds some 240,000 clones, and 81% of those were seen once. Around 7.5% of the sample comes from the top ten. Sequencing used peripheral blood. The receptors originated from a woman of 80 years or more with COVID-19, enrolled during active disease.

The gene calls are TRBV29-1 and TRBJ2-1; TRBD1 aligns across 9 bases. V lost 6 bases to trimming and J lost 7 bases; unmatched junction nucleotides: 7. The CDR3 is made up of 13 amino acids. The germline gives CDR1 SQVTM, CDR2 ANQGSEA. For the CDR3, the DNA is TGCAGCGTCGCTAGGGACAGGGAAAATGAGCAGTTCTTC. It specifies CSVARDRENEQFF.

This clone was found a few times. The chain recombines TRBV11-3 with TRBJ2-3, with TRBD2 matching over 11 bases. CDR3 length equals 17 residues. Germline assignment: CDR1 SGHNT and CDR2 YENEEA. Germline trimming cut 5 bases from V and 1 base from J; bases unmatched to any gene: 8. CDR3 nucleotide sequence: TGTGCCAGCAGCCCTGGATCACTAGCGGGAGGCACAGATACGCAGTATTTT. As protein: CASSPGSLAGGTDTQYF.

The chain is built from TRBV6-5 and TRBJ2-3; TRBD2 aligns across 9 bases. Trimming removed 6 bases from V and 0 bases from J; junction bases left unmatched: 4. In germline, CDR1 is MNHEY, CDR2 SVGAGI. There are 15 residues in the CDR3. In nucleotides, the CDR3 is TGTGCCAGCAGAAAACTAGCGGGTAGCACAGATACGCAGTATTTT. Its protein is CASRKLAGSTDTQYF.

The chain couples TRBV30 to TRBJ2-2; perhaps TRBD1 as D (6 bases). Germline V gives CDR1 GTSNPN, CDR2 SVGIG (reference sequence). V lost 3 bases and J lost 8, with 16 bases in between. CDR3 length equals 14 residues. CDR3 in DNA: TGTGCCTGGAGATGGACAGTAACGTCTGGGGAGCTGTTTTTT. It specifies CAWRWTVTSGELFF.

The chain couples TRBV5-5 to TRBJ1-1; the match to TRBD1 covers 7 bases. J was trimmed by 1 base and V by 2 bases; bases with no gene match: 2. This CDR3 spans 14 amino acids. Germline V lookup: CDR1 SGHKS, CDR2 YYEKEE (reference sequence). CDR3 loop: CASSLQGQNTEAFF. As DNA, the CDR3 is TGTGCCAGCAGCTTACAGGGGCAGAACACTGAAGCTTTCTTT. Variable domain in full (rest from reference TRBV5-5 and TRBJ1-1): DAGVTQSPTHLIKTRGQQVTLRCSPISGHKSVSWYQQVLGQGPQFIFQYYEKEERGRGNFPDRFSARQFPNYSSELNVNALLLGDSALYLCASSLQGQNTEAFFGQGTRLTVV.

The V gene is TRBV2, the J gene TRBJ2-3; D perhaps matches TRBD2 (6 bases). CDR1 and CDR2 from the germline V gene are SNHLY and FYNNEI. This CDR3 spans 13 amino acids. The V end was cut by 5 bases, the J end by 11 bases, with 17 bases between. In DNA form, the CDR3 reads TGTGCCAGCAGTCGGGGGACGGCTGGCGAGCAGTATTTT. It codes for CASSRGTAGEQYF.

The CDR3 bases are TGTGCCAGCAGTTTATCAGGGGGCCAAGGCTACACCTTC. It codes for CASSLSGGQGYTF. This chain connects TRBV12-3 or TRBV12-4 to TRBJ1-2; 8 bases agree with TRBD1. CDR3 length: 13 amino acids. The ends lost 2 bases at V and 8 bases at J; junction bases unmatched: 4.

The chain employs TRBV28 and TRBJ2-3, with TRBD2 matching over 10 bases. The CDR3 is made up of 15 amino acids. J lost 0 bases, V lost 5 bases, and 2 bases had no gene match. Per germline, CDR1 MDHEN and CDR2 SYDVKM. CDR3 DNA sequence: TGTGCCAGCAGTGAGCGGGGGGGAAGCACAGATACGCAGTATTTT. Protein sequence: CASSERGGSTDTQYF.

The chain joins TRBV27 to TRBJ1-4; maybe TRBD1 (5 bases). This CDR3 is built from 14 residues. Germline assignment: CDR1 MNHEY and CDR2 SMNVEV (reference sequence). Between the trimmed V and J ends, which lost 3 bases and 7 bases, there was a span of 12 bases. The CDR3 spells CASSFEGTGEKLFF. In DNA form, the CDR3 reads TGTGCCAGCAGTTTCGAAGGGACTGGTGAAAAACTGTTTTTT.

V is TRBV2 and J is TRBJ1-4, with D maybe TRBD1 (5 bases). The CDR3 spans 14 residues. The V gene lost 5 bases and the J gene lost 4 bases, with 11 bases spanning the gap. CDR1 SNHLY and CDR2 FYNNEI come from the germline V gene. This CDR3 is CASSPGLNNEKLFF. The CDR3 coding sequence is TGTGCCAGCAGTCCGGGACTTAATAATGAAAAACTGTTTTTT. Based on the CDR3 plus reference TRBV2 and TRBJ1-4, the full variable domain is EPEVTQTPSHQVTQMGQEVILRCVPISNHLYFYWYRQILGQKVEFLVSFYNNEISEKSEIFDDQFSVERPDGSNFTLKIRSTKLEDSAMYFCASSPGLNNEKLFFGSGTQLSVL.

J is TRBJ2-4 and V is TRBV2; TRBD2 might be the D (6 bases). V lost 8 bases to trimming and J lost 2 bases, with 13 bases between them. CDR3 length: 14 residues. Per the germline V gene, CDR1 is SNHLY and CDR2 is FYNNEI. Here the CDR3 reads CASSAGRTKNIQYF. In DNA, the CDR3 is TGTGCCAGCTCGGCAGGGAGGACCAAAAACATTCAGTACTTC.

V usage is TRBV7-8 and J usage is TRBJ2-3; a possible D gene is TRBD2 (5 bases). The CDR3 loop spans 16 amino acids. V shed 4 bases and J shed 1 base, with 15 bases lying between them. CDR1 is SGHVS and CDR2 is FQNEAQ in the germline V gene. CDR3 nucleotides: TGTGCCAGCAGCTCCCAGCAGCGGCTAGGCACAGATACGCAGTATTTT. The encoded protein is CASSSQQRLGTDTQYF.

V gene TRBV30 combines with J gene TRBJ2-7; D is possibly TRBD2 (5 bases). V gave up 8 bases and J gave up 7 bases, with 21 bases separating them. CDR3 length equals 13 residues. Germline V CDR1 and CDR2: GTSNPN, SVGIG (reference sequence). The CDR3 is CASEGFRRGEQYF. CDR3 in DNA: TGTGCCAGTGAGGGCTTCCGACGAGGGGAGCAGTACTTC.

A single count supports this clone. The chain carries TRBV11-2 and TRBJ1-4, with D possibly matching TRBD1 (5 bases). The CDR3 loop spans 15 amino acids. V lost 6 bases and J lost 0, with 11 bases in between. Germline CDR1 is SGHAT and CDR2 is FQNNGV. The CDR3 DNA follows: TGTGCCAGCAGGGCATGGGGCTCAACTAATGAAAAACTGTTTTTT. It specifies CASRAWGSTNEKLFF.

In its sample, this clone was seen a few times. This chain uses TRBV27 with TRBJ1-5; no firm D call. The CDR3 contains 13 residues. CDR1 and CDR2 from the germline V gene are MNHEY and SMNVEV (reference sequence). Trimming stripped 5 bases from V and 0 bases from J, with 5 bases between. The CDR3 reads CASSPYSNQPQHF. The CDR3 bases are TGTGCCAGCAGTCCGTATAGCAATCAGCCCCAGCATTTT.

The rearrangement uses TRBV5-1 and TRBJ1-1; possibly TRBD1 for D (5 bases). CDR1 and CDR2 from the germline V gene are SGHRS and YFSETQ. V gave up 3 bases and J gave up 0 bases, with 18 bases separating them. This CDR3 spans 17 amino acids. The CDR3 region has the DNA TGCGCCAGCAGCTATAGACAGTCGACAGTGATGAACACTGAAGCTTTCTTT. Its protein product is CASSYRQSTVMNTEAFF.

This clone was seen more than once but under ten times. V is TRBV7-2 and J is TRBJ2-1, with a weak D call TRBD2 (6 bases). Trimming removed 0 bases from V and 4 bases from J, with 13 bases in between. The CDR3 consists of 16 residues. CDR1 and CDR2 from the germline V gene are SGHTA and FQGNSA. The CDR3 DNA reads TGTGCCAGCAGCTTAGCGCCGTCTAGCGCGTACAATGAGCAGTTCTTC. Residues: CASSLAPSSAYNEQFF.

Regarding this clone: This sample includes further DNA sequences coding for the same CDR3. The chain links TRBV7-8 to TRBJ2-1; D ambiguous. Germline CDR1 is SGHVS and CDR2 is FQNEAQ. With 0 bases removed from V and 1 base from J, the gap between germline ends came to 4 bases. The CDR3 is 14 amino acids. DNA of the CDR3: TGTGCCAGCAGCTTAGCGGAGTCCTACAATGAGCAGTTCTTC. As protein: CASSLAESYNEQFF.

The chain employs TRBV6-4 and TRBJ2-3; the match to TRBD2 covers 9 bases. CDR3 length: 15 amino acids. V shed 10 bases and J 2 bases; nucleotides not matched to a gene: 10. The germline V gene encodes CDR1 MRHNA and CDR2 SNTAGT. The CDR3 loop is CATSRGGRATDTQYF. CDR3 nucleotide sequence: TGTGCCACCTCTCGGGGCGGGAGGGCCACAGATACGCAGTATTTT.

The chain carries TRBV25-1 and TRBJ2-2, with 10 bases that match TRBD2. Trimming cost V 3 bases and J 6 bases; bases outside gene matches: 4. The germline CDR1 and CDR2 sequences are MGHDK and SYGVNS. The CDR3 spans 15 residues. The CDR3: CASSDSGRSSGELFF. As DNA, the CDR3 is TGTGCCAGCAGTGATAGCGGGAGGTCATCCGGGGAGCTGTTTTTT.